This is a list of T cell receptor beta chains from one sample in a study of shared clonotypes between healthy human individuals. The data were produced by immunoSEQ multiplex PCR, yet TCRdb's version contains in-frame clones alone and is incomplete. The sample yields around 1.5 million clones, 95% to 99% seen once. Sequenced: naive CD4+ T cells sorted from blood. These receptors all come from a man aged 30 to 45 in good health. The CDR3 runs from the conserved cysteine through the conserved F or W. Each record gives: D gene, V gene, J gene, clone size, CDR3 DNA, CDR3 protein. A D gene is named only where the DNA matches it firmly. For some rows the clone size is stated as once, few or many, or as a class when expanded; others skip it.

>NA|TRBV6-1|TRBJ1-2|NA
TGTGCCAGCAGTGAAGCGAAGTCGGTGAGGGGCTACACCTTC
CASSEAKSVRGYTF
>NA|TRBV29-1|TRBJ1-1|once
TGCAGCGTTGGGCCGGCCGGACCGAACACTGAAGCTTTCTTT
CSVGPAGPNTEAFF
>TRBD2|TRBV7-2|TRBJ2-1|NA
TGTGCCAGCAGCTGGGGGGAGCGGGAGAGTAGTGAGCAGTTCTTC
CASSWGERESSEQFF
>TRBD1|TRBV7-9|TRBJ1-2|few
TGTGCCAGCAGCTCTACCGACAGGGCTTGGAGTCGTGGCTACACCTTC
CASSSTDRAWSRGYTF
>TRBD1|TRBV7-8|TRBJ2-1|NA
TGTGCCAGCAGCTGGGACAGGGCTAGCTCCTACAATGAGCAGTTCTTC
CASSWDRASSYNEQFF
>NA|TRBV5-6|TRBJ2-1|NA
TGTGCCAGCAGCTTGTTACGGGGCGGTGAGCAGTTCTTC
CASSLLRGGEQFF
>TRBD1|TRBV6-6|TRBJ2-1|once
TGTGCCAGCAGTTACACCCCTTCGACAGGGTTGAATGAGCAGTTCTTC
CASSYTPSTGLNEQFF
>NA|TRBV6-1|TRBJ1-2|NA
TGTGCCAGCAGTGCTCCGGGACGGGGTAACTATGGCTACACCTTC
CASSAPGRGNYGYTF
>NA|TRBV10-1|TRBJ2-7|NA
TGCGCCAGCAGTGAGTCTGGCTTATCCTACGAGCAGTACTTC
CASSESGLSYEQYF
>NA|TRBV7-2|TRBJ1-5|NA
TGTGCCAGCAGCTTACCATATCAGCCCCAGCATTTT
CASSLPYQPQHF
>TRBD2|TRBV29-1|TRBJ2-5|NA
TGCAGCGTTGAAAGTTCGGCTAGCGGGAGAAAAGAGACCCAGTACTTC
CSVESSASGRKETQYF
>TRBD2|TRBV29-1|TRBJ2-1|NA
TGCAGTTACCTTCCTCCTCCGGGACTAGCTAGTTCCTACAATGAGCAGTTCTTC
CSYLPPPGLASSYNEQFF
>NA|TRBV7-3|TRBJ2-7|NA
TGTGCCAGCAGCTTAGGCCCCCCCTACGAGCAGTACTTC
CASSLGPPYEQYF
>NA|TRBV19|TRBJ2-6|once
TGTGCCAGTACCTCATTAGGGGGGGTTGGCTCTGGGGCCAACGTCCTGACTTTC
CASTSLGGVGSGANVLTF
>NA|TRBV27|TRBJ2-7|NA
TGTGCCAGCAGTTACACAGGGTCAGGGAGCAGGTACTTC
CASSYTGSGSRYF
>TRBD1|TRBV18|TRBJ1-2|NA
TGTGCCAGCTCACCCAACAGGGGGGATTTCTATGGCTACACCTTC
CASSPNRGDFYGYTF
>TRBD1|TRBV28|TRBJ2-5|NA
TGTGCCAGCAGTTCACAGGGGGACCAAGAGACCCAGTACTTC
CASSSQGDQETQYF
>TRBD1|TRBV28|TRBJ1-1|once
TGTGCCAGCAGTCCGCTCAAACAGGGGAGGGACACTGAAGCTTTCTTT
CASSPLKQGRDTEAFF
>NA|TRBV28|TRBJ1-1|NA
TGTGCCAGCAGTCTACGGACGCCGAACACTGAAGCTTTCTTT
CASSLRTPNTEAFF
>NA|TRBV18|TRBJ2-7|NA
TGTGCCAGCTCACCAGGGGCAGGGAGGCACGAGCAGTACTTC
CASSPGAGRHEQYF
>NA|TRBV5-5|TRBJ2-7|NA
TGTGCCAGCAGCTTGGACGGAGGAGGGGTTCGGGAGCAGTACTTC
CASSLDGGGVREQYF
>NA|TRBV10-3|TRBJ2-5|NA
TGTGCCAGCTGGAGGGGCGTGGGTCAAGAGACCCAGTACTTC
CASWRGVGQETQYF
>NA|TRBV5-1|TRBJ2-1|NA
TGCGCCAGCAGCTTGTCCTGGGATGAGCAGTTCTTC
CASSLSWDEQFF
>NA|TRBV20-1|TRBJ1-4|NA
TGCAGTGCCGGGGGGGAAAAACTGTTTTTT
CSAGGEKLFF
>NA|TRBV10-3|TRBJ2-1|NA
TGTGCCATCAGTGAGACGGGAAGAAGTGGTTCCGATGAGCAGTTCTTC
CAISETGRSGSDEQFF
>NA|TRBV6-5|TRBJ1-3|NA
TGTGCCAGCAGTCCGGTTCCGGGTTTCGGAAACACCATATATTTT
CASSPVPGFGNTIYF
>NA|TRBV5-4|TRBJ2-5|NA
TGTGCCTCCTCCCCCGGGGCTCCGGTGGAGACCCAGTACTTC
CASSPGAPVETQYF
>NA|TRBV5-4|TRBJ2-7|NA
TGTGCCAGCAGCTTGGAGGCTAGCGAACTCCGGGAGCAGTACTTC
CASSLEASELREQYF
>TRBD1|TRBV7-9|TRBJ1-1|NA
TGTGCCAGCAGCTCCAGACAGGGGGGATCCACTGAAGCTTTCTTT
CASSSRQGGSTEAFF
>NA|TRBV5-4|TRBJ2-3|NA
TGTGCCAGCAGCTTTGGGGGCTCGATTGGTACGCAGTATTTT
CASSFGGSIGTQYF
>TRBD2|TRBV25-1|TRBJ2-1|NA
TGTGCCAGCACCGGGACTAGCTACGATGAGCAGTTCTTC
CASTGTSYDEQFF
>NA|TRBV28|TRBJ2-3|NA
TGTGCCAGCAGTCCAAGCCTGGGGGGAAACACAGATACGCAGTATTTT
CASSPSLGGNTDTQYF
>TRBD1|TRBV5-1|TRBJ1-1|NA
TGCGCCAGCAGCTTGGATTGGAGGGGGCTCACTGAAGCTTTCTTT
CASSLDWRGLTEAFF
>TRBD2|TRBV27|TRBJ2-5|once
TGTGCCAGCAGCCAAAAGCTAGCGGGAGTGGGAGAGACCCAGTACTTC
CASSQKLAGVGETQYF
>NA|TRBV30|TRBJ2-5|NA
TGTGCCTGGAGGACACCTAAGGGAACCGGAGAGACCCAGTACTTC
CAWRTPKGTGETQYF
>NA|TRBV7-2|TRBJ2-7|NA
TGTGCCAGCAGCTTAGGTACAGACTCCTACGAGCAGTACTTC
CASSLGTDSYEQYF
>NA|TRBV5-6|TRBJ1-4|NA
TGTGCCAGCAGTACCCGGGGCCTAGGAGGTGAAAAACTGTTTTTT
CASSTRGLGGEKLFF
>TRBD2|TRBV28|TRBJ2-2|NA
TGTGCCAGCAGCCCCTACGGACTAGCGGGAGCTCGGGCTTTTGGGAACACCGGGGAGCTGTTTTTT
CASSPYGLAGARAFGNTGELFF
>TRBD1|TRBV5-4|TRBJ2-7|NA
TGTGCCAGCAGCTTCCGCGACAGGGCGGCTCACTACGAGCAGTACTTC
CASSFRDRAAHYEQYF
>TRBD1|TRBV19|TRBJ1-5|NA
TGTGCCAGTAGTAGTACAGGGGGCAATCAGCCCCAGCATTTT
CASSSTGGNQPQHF
>NA|TRBV30|TRBJ1-1|NA
TGTGCCTGGAGGGGAAGCACCCTTGAAGCTTTCTTT
CAWRGSTLEAFF
>NA|TRBV2|TRBJ2-7|NA
TGTGCCAGCACGCCAGAAACACTCTCCTACGAGCAGTACTTC
CASTPETLSYEQYF